The 3 T cell receptor beta chains in this list originate from one sample, sequenced in a study of blood T cell repertoires in COVID-19. Profiling relied on immunoSEQ multiplex PCR, and the TCRdb table lists in-frame clones only, not all of them. The repertoire has about 150,000 clones, 75% to 85% of them found once; the top ten carry roughly an eighth. Sequenced: peripheral blood. Receptors were obtained from a woman aged 60 to 75 with COVID-19, enrolled during active disease.

This clone has only a few counts. The chain joins TRBV9 to TRBJ2-3; no firm D call. Germline CDR1 is SGDLS and CDR2 is YYNGEE. There are 12 residues in the CDR3. Trimming pared 6 bases from V and 1 base from J, leaving 6 bases between. The CDR3 DNA is TGTGCCAGCATGAGTGGCACAGATACGCAGTATTTT. Encoded protein: CASMSGTDTQYF.

The CDR3, as DNA: TGTGCCAGCAGGGCTACTCAGAGGTTTGAGCAGTTCTTC. Translation gives CASRATQRFEQFF. This chain connects TRBV6-5 to TRBJ2-1; D unresolved. From germline, CDR1 is MNHEY and CDR2 SVGAGI. The V end was cut by 6 bases, the J end by 9 bases, with 15 bases between. The CDR3 extends over 13 amino acids.

This rearrangement joins TRBV9 to TRBJ2-3; 8 bases are shared with TRBD1. Looked up from germline, CDR1 is SGDLS and CDR2 is YYNGEE. This CDR3 contains 15 residues. Trimming removed 4 bases from V and 1 base from J; junction bases left unmatched: 5. The CDR3 nucleotides are TGTGCCAGCAGCCCACTGGACAGGGGCACAGATACGCAGTATTTT. Residues: CASSPLDRGTDTQYF.